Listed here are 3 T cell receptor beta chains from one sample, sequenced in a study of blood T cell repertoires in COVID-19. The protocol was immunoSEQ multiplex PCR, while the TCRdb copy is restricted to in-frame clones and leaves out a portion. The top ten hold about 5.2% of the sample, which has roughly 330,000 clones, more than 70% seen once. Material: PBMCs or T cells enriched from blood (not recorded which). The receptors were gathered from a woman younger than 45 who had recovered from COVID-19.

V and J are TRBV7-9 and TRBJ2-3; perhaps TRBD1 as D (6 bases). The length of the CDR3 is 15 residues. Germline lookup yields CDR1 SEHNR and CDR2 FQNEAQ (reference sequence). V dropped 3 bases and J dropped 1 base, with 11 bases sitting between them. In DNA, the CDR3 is TGTGCCAGCAGCTTTTTTGCAGGGGGCACAGATACGCAGTATTTT. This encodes CASSFFAGGTDTQYF.

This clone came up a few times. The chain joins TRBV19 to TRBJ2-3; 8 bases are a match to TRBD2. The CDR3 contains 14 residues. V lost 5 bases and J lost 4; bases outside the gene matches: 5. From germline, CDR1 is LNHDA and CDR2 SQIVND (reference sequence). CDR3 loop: CASSLPGLADTQYF. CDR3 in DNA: TGTGCCAGTAGTTTGCCGGGACTAGCAGATACGCAGTATTTT.

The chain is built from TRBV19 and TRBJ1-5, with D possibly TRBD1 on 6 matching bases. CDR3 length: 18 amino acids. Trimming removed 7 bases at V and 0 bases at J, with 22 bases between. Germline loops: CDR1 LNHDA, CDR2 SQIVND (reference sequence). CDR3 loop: CASKGRDTNTLSNQPQHF. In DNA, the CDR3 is TGTGCCAGTAAAGGCCGGGACACTAATACCCTTAGCAATCAGCCCCAGCATTTT.